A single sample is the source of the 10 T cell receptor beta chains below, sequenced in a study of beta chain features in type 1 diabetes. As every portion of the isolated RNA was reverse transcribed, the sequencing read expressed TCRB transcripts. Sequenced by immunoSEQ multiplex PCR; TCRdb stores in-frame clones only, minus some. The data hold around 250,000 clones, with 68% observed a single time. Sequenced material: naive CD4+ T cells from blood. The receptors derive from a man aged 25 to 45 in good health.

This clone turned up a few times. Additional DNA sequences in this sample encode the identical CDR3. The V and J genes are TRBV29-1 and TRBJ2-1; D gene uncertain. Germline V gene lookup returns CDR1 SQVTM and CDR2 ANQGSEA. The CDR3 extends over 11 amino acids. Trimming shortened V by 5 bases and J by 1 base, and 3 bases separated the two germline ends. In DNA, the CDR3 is TGCAGCGTTACTTCCTACAATGAGCAGTTCTTC. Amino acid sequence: CSVTSYNEQFF.

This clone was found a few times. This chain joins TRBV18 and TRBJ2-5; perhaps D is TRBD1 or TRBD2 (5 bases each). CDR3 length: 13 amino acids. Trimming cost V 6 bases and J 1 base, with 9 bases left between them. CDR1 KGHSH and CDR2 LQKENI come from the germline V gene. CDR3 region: CASSPGTQETQYF. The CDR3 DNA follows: TGTGCCAGCTCGCCGGGGACCCAAGAGACCCAGTACTTC.

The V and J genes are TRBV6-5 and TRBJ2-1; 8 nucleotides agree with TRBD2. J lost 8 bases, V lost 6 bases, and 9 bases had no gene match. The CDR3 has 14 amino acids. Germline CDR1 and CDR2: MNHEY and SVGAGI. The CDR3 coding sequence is TGTGCCAGCAGGAAGAGCGGGGGTTTCGATGAGCAGTTCTTC. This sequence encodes CASRKSGGFDEQFF.

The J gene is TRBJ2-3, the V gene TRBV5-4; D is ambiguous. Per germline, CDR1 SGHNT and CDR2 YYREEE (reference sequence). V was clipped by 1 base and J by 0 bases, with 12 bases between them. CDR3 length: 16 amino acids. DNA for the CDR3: TGTGCCAGCAGCTTGTTAAGCGCACAAAGCACAGATACGCAGTATTTT. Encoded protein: CASSLLSAQSTDTQYF.

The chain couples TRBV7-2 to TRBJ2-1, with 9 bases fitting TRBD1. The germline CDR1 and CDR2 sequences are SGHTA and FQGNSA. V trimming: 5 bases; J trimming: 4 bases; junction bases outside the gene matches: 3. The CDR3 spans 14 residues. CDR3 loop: CASSKGQGYNEQFF. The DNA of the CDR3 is TGTGCCAGCAGCAAAGGACAGGGGTACAATGAGCAGTTCTTC.

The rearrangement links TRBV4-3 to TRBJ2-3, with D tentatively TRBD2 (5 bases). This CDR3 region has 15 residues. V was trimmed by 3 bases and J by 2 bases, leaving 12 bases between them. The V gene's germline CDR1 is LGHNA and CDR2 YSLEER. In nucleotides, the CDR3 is TGCGCCAGCAGCCATTCTGTGGAGGCCACAGATACGCAGTATTTT. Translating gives CASSHSVEATDTQYF.

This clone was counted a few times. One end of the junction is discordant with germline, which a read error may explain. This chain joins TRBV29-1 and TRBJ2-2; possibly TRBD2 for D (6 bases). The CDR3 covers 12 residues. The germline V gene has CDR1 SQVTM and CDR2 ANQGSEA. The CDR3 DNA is TGCAGCGGTGAAGGAGGGACCGGGGAGCTGTTTTTT. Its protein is CSGEGGTGELFF.

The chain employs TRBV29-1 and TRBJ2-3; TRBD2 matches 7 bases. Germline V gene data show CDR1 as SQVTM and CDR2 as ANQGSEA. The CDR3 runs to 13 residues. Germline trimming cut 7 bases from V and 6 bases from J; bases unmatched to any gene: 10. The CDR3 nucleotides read TGCAGCGCCGGGGGAGGGGCGGGTGATACGCAGTATTTT. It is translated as CSAGGGAGDTQYF.

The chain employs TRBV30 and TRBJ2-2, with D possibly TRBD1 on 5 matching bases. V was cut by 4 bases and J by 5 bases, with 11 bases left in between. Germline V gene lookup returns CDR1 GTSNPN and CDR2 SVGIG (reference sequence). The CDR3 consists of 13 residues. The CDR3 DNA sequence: TGTGCCTGGACTCACAGGCGGACCGGGGAGCTGTTTTTT. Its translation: CAWTHRRTGELFF. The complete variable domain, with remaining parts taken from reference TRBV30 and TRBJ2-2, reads SQTIHQWPATLVQPVGSPLSLECTVEGTSNPNLYWYRQAAGRGLQLLFYSVGIGQISSEVPQNLSASRPQDRQFILSSKKLLLSDSGFYLCAWTHRRTGELFFGEGSRLTVL.

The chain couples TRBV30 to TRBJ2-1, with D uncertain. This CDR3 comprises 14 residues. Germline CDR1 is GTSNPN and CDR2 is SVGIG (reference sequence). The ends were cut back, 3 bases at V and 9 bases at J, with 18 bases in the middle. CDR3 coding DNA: TGTGCCTGGAGGGGTAGCTTATATGTTGGTGAGCAGTTCTTC. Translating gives CAWRGSLYVGEQFF.